The 30 T cell receptor beta chains presented below share a single source sample, sequenced in a study of radiotherapy plus CTLA-4 blockade in lung cancer. Sequencing was performed with immunoSEQ multiplex PCR; in TCRdb, only in-frame clones are kept and a portion is missing. The profile covers approximately 94,000 clones, with roughly 85% appearing a single time and about 26% taken by the ten largest. This specimen was peripheral blood, taken from a patient treated with radiotherapy plus ipilimumab. Receptor source: a human donor with non-small cell lung cancer that progressed on radiotherapy plus ipilimumab.

This clone was counted between two and nine times. V usage is TRBV28 and J usage is TRBJ2-7, with TRBD2 matching 7 bases. This CDR3 has 16 residues. Trimming cost V 1 base and J 2 bases; bases outside gene matches: 8. Germline loops: CDR1 MDHEN, CDR2 SYDVKM. CDR3 sequence: CASSLFYPTSPYEQYF. DNA of the CDR3: TGTGCCAGCAGTTTATTTTACCCGACTAGCCCCTACGAGCAGTACTTC.

V is TRBV5-1 and J is TRBJ2-3; 11 bases are shared with TRBD2. V lost 5 bases and J lost 2; bases outside the gene matches: 7. This CDR3 has 16 residues. CDR1 is SGHRS, CDR2 YFSETQ, per germline. The CDR3, as DNA: TGCGCCAGCAGATCAATAGCGGGAGGGCTCACAGATACGCAGTATTTT. The encoded protein is CASRSIAGGLTDTQYF.

This sequence joins TRBV13 and TRBJ2-5, with D possibly being TRBD1 (5 bases). Deletions cut 5 bases from V and 2 bases from J, with 12 bases between. Germline assignment: CDR1 PRHDT and CDR2 FYEKMQ (reference sequence). The CDR3 runs to 14 residues. In DNA form, the CDR3 reads TGTGCCAGCAGCCTAAGGACACAACAAGAGACCCAGTACTTC. Residues: CASSLRTQQETQYF.

The chain uses TRBV27 and TRBJ2-1; TRBD1 aligns across 9 bases. Germline CDR1 reads MNHEY; CDR2 reads SMNVEV (reference sequence). The CDR3 has 15 amino acids. V trimming: 5 bases; J trimming: 3 bases; junction bases outside the gene matches: 5. The CDR3 loop reads CASSPATGGYNEQFF. The CDR3 DNA follows: TGTGCCAGCAGTCCAGCGACAGGGGGCTACAATGAGCAGTTCTTC.

The J gene is TRBJ1-1, the V gene TRBV18; 7 nucleotides line up with TRBD1. The CDR3 is 15 residues long. The ends lost 3 bases at V and 2 bases at J; junction bases unmatched: 6. The germline V gene has CDR1 KGHSH and CDR2 LQKENI. In DNA, the CDR3 is TGTGCCAGCTCACCTCTTGGGACAGCTAACACTGAAGCTTTCTTT. It codes for CASSPLGTANTEAFF.

The V and J genes are TRBV2 and TRBJ1-5; 8 positions match TRBD1. CDR3 size: 14 residues. Germline V gene lookup returns CDR1 SNHLY and CDR2 FYNNEI. Trimming took 6 bases from V and 2 from J; bases not matched to a gene: 3. The chain's CDR3 is CASRPGQGNQPQHF. DNA of the CDR3: TGTGCCAGCAGACCGGGACAGGGCAATCAGCCCCAGCATTTT.

The genes are TRBV7-9 and TRBJ1-1, with a weak D call TRBD1 (5 bases). V was shortened by 3 bases and J by 5 bases, with 16 bases between the two germline ends. The CDR3 is 15 amino acids. Germline-derived CDR1 and CDR2 are SEHNR and FQNEAQ (reference sequence). The CDR3 bases are TGTGCCAGCAGCTTTCAGTTAGGGGCGCGTACTGAAGCTTTCTTT. Translated, it gives CASSFQLGARTEAFF.

The DNA of the CDR3 is TGTGCCAGCAGTCCCACACTATCTTCAGCCAAAAACATTCAGTACTTC. It specifies CASSPTLSSAKNIQYF. The genes are TRBV28 and TRBJ2-4; no reliable D call. Between the trimmed V and J ends, which lost 5 bases and 0 bases, there was a span of 14 bases. CDR3 size: 16 residues. Germline lookup yields CDR1 MDHEN and CDR2 SYDVKM.

This rearrangement joins TRBV7-3 to TRBJ2-7; 9 bases fit TRBD1. In germline, CDR1 is SGHTA, CDR2 FQGTGA. The CDR3 is 17 amino acids. The trim removed 5 bases at V and 3 bases at J, leaving 14 bases unmatched. This chain's CDR3 is CASSRHVGQGSYYEQYV. CDR3 nucleotides: TGTGCCAGCAGCCGTCACGTGGGACAGGGATCCTACTACGAGCAGTACGTC.

The chain has TRBV27 and TRBJ2-1; weak D call: TRBD2 (5 bases). The germline CDR1 and CDR2 sequences are MNHEY and SMNVEV (reference sequence). The CDR3 loop spans 16 amino acids. Trimming removed 5 bases at V and 3 bases at J, with 17 bases between. The CDR3 DNA sequence: TGTGCCAGCAGTCCCGGGGTCCCGGGGTACTACAATGAGCAGTTCTTC. Protein sequence: CASSPGVPGYYNEQFF.

This chain joins TRBV28 and TRBJ1-1; possible D gene TRBD1, 6 bases. Trimming took 7 bases from V and 2 from J, leaving 26 bases between them. This CDR3 has 18 residues. Germline V gene sequence: CDR1 MDHEN, CDR2 SYDVKM. CDR3 bases: TGTGCCAGCATCCCCCGATCCGTCAGGGGTTCCCACAACACTGAAGCTTTCTTT. It codes for CASIPRSVRGSHNTEAFF. The complete variable domain, with remaining parts taken from reference TRBV28 and TRBJ1-1, reads DVKVTQSSRYLVKRTGEKVFLECVQDMDHENMFWYRQDPGLGLRLIYFSYDVKMKEKGDIPEGYSVSREKKERFSLILESASTNQTSMYLCASIPRSVRGSHNTEAFFGQGTRLTVV.

This chain links TRBV4-1 with TRBJ1-4; 7 nucleotides align to TRBD1. The CDR3 runs 15 residues. The trim removed 3 bases at V and 8 bases at J, leaving 9 bases unmatched. Germline lookup yields CDR1 MGHRA and CDR2 YSYEKL. The DNA for the CDR3 is TGCGCCAGCAGCCAGGGACGGACAGGTTACGAAAAACTGTTTTTT. Translating gives CASSQGRTGYEKLFF.

This sequence joins TRBV10-1 and TRBJ2-3; no reliable D call. The germline CDR1 and CDR2 sequences are WNHNN and SYGVQD (reference sequence). V lost 0 bases, J lost 4 bases, and 2 bases lay in between. This CDR3 spans 12 amino acids. CDR3 in amino acids: CASSESADTQYF. Written as DNA, the CDR3 is TGCGCCAGCAGTGAGTCGGCAGATACGCAGTATTTT.

This clone has a single count. V gene TRBV19 combines with J gene TRBJ1-5; D ambiguous. The V end lost 3 bases, the J end lost 2 bases, and 11 bases lay between the germline ends. From germline, CDR1 is LNHDA and CDR2 SQIVND (reference sequence). The CDR3 runs to 15 residues. This CDR3 reads CASSIEGVGNQPQHF. The CDR3 DNA reads as TGTGCCAGTAGTATCGAGGGAGTAGGCAATCAGCCCCAGCATTTT.

The rearrangement uses TRBV10-3 and TRBJ2-1; tentative D call: TRBD1 (6 bases). Trimming removed 3 bases from V and 10 bases from J, with 10 bases in between. This CDR3 has 12 residues. Germline CDR1 reads ENHRY; CDR2 reads SYGVKD. CDR3 bases: TGTGCCATCAGTGATCAGGGGTCCGAGCAGTTCTTC. It yields the protein CAISDQGSEQFF.

The chain recombines TRBV27 with TRBJ2-3; 12 bases line up with TRBD2. V gave up 6 bases and J gave up 5 bases; unmatched junction bases: 15. This CDR3 spans 18 amino acids. CDR1 and CDR2 (germline): MNHEY, SMNVEV (reference sequence). As DNA, the CDR3 is TGTGCCAGCAGCCACACCCCGCTAGCGGGAGGGCCTAAAGATACGCAGTATTTT. Encoded protein: CASSHTPLAGGPKDTQYF.

The gene calls are TRBV6-5 and TRBJ2-7; unclear D gene. The CDR3 runs 15 residues. Per germline, CDR1 MNHEY and CDR2 SVGAGI. V lost 2 bases and J lost 0, with 11 bases in between. In DNA, the CDR3 is TGTGCCAGCAGTTACCCGCGACAAAACTCCTACGAGCAGTACTTC. Translating gives CASSYPRQNSYEQYF.

The chain is built from TRBV5-4 and TRBJ2-6; possibly TRBD1 for D (5 bases). V was cut by 0 bases and J by 0 bases, with 7 bases left in between. The CDR3 loop spans 16 amino acids. Germline V gene sequence: CDR1 SGHNT, CDR2 YYREEE (reference sequence). CDR3 amino acids: CASSLDRCSGANVLTF. Here the CDR3 DNA reads TGTGCCAGCAGCTTGGACAGGTGCTCTGGGGCCAACGTCCTGACTTTC.

This clone was recorded once. The chain carries TRBV7-9 and TRBJ2-7; the D gene is possibly TRBD2 (5 bases). The CDR3 has 12 residues. Trimming pared 5 bases from V and 7 bases from J, leaving 12 bases between. Germline V CDR1 and CDR2: SEHNR, FQNEAQ (reference sequence). The CDR3 sequence: CASSGGAPEQYF. In DNA form, the CDR3 reads TGTGCCAGCAGCGGAGGAGCCCCGGAGCAGTACTTC. Full variable domain (rest looked up from reference TRBV7-9 and TRBJ2-7): DTGVSQNPRHKITKRGQNVTFRCDPISEHNRLYWYRQTLGQGPEFLTYFQNEAQLEKSRLLSDRFSAERPKGSFSTLEIQRTEQGDSAMYLCASSGGAPEQYFGPGTRLTVT.

The chain employs TRBV18 and TRBJ1-2, with 9 nucleotides matching TRBD1. Trimming took 4 bases from V and 4 from J; bases not matched to a gene: 7. CDR3 length: 15 amino acids. CDR1 is KGHSH, CDR2 LQKENI, per germline. The chain's CDR3 is CASSQSGTGTYGYTF. The CDR3 DNA reads as TGTGCCAGCTCACAGTCCGGGACAGGGACCTATGGCTACACCTTC.

The gene calls are TRBV5-1 and TRBJ1-5; TRBD1 agrees at 10 bases. Germline loops: CDR1 SGHRS, CDR2 YFSETQ. This CDR3 has 15 residues. The V gene end was trimmed by 4 bases and the J gene end by 4 bases; junction bases not matched to a gene: 5. The CDR3 region is CASSPGTGENQPQHF. The CDR3 nucleotides read TGCGCCAGCAGCCCTGGGACAGGGGAAAATCAGCCCCAGCATTTT.

V and J are TRBV27 and TRBJ2-5; 7 bases line up with TRBD2. Germline CDR1 and CDR2: MNHEY and SMNVEV (reference sequence). This CDR3 region has 15 residues. With 4 bases clipped from V and 7 bases from J, the junction kept 12 bases outside the gene matches. CDR3 in DNA: TGTGCCAGCAGTTACAGCGGGGTGGTGTTATGGACCCAGTACTTC. Its protein is CASSYSGVVLWTQYF.

V gene TRBV5-1 combines with J gene TRBJ2-5; 8 bases fit TRBD1. Germline V lookup: CDR1 SGHRS, CDR2 YFSETQ. V lost 4 bases to trimming and J lost 5 bases; unmatched junction nucleotides: 19. The CDR3 has 18 residues. The CDR3 nucleotides read TGCGCCAGCAGCCGGGCTATCTCCGGGACAGGCGGGGCGGAGACCCAGTACTTC. Translated: CASSRAISGTGGAETQYF.

The CDR3 coding sequence is TGTGCCAGCAGCTTAGATTGGGGACAGGGCCCCTACGAGCAGTACTTC. Encoded protein: CASSLDWGQGPYEQYF. This sequence joins TRBV11-2 and TRBJ2-7; 9 bases fit TRBD1. V lost 0 bases and J lost 2; bases outside the gene matches: 5. CDR3 size: 16 residues. Germline-derived CDR1 and CDR2 are SGHAT and FQNNGV.

The V call is TRBV6-6, the J call TRBJ2-7; D is tentatively TRBD1 or TRBD2 (5 bases each). The V gene lost 6 bases and the J gene lost 3 bases, with 12 bases spanning the gap. Germline CDR1 reads MNHNY; CDR2 reads SVGAGI (reference sequence). The CDR3 has 13 residues. CDR3 coding DNA: TGTGCCAGCAGCTGGGACCCATTCTACGAGCAGTACTTC. Translated: CASSWDPFYEQYF.

The chain carries TRBV4-1 and TRBJ2-3; TRBD1 is a possible D gene (5 bases). The CDR3 covers 14 residues. In germline, CDR1 is MGHRA, CDR2 YSYEKL. V shed 7 bases and J shed 2 bases, with 13 bases lying between them. The CDR3 is CASTMTDNTDTQYF. CDR3 DNA sequence: TGCGCCAGCACCATGACAGACAACACAGATACGCAGTATTTT.

This clone was picked up a small number of times. The V gene is TRBV6-5, the J gene TRBJ1-4; 10 bases are a match to TRBD1. V dropped 11 bases and J dropped 8; count of bases not matched to a gene: 5. CDR1 and CDR2 from the germline V gene are MNHEY and SVGAGI. The CDR3 totals 12 residues. Here the CDR3 reads CASRTGGEKLFF. The CDR3 region has the DNA TGTGCCTCCAGGACAGGGGGAGAAAAACTGTTTTTT.

This chain joins TRBV7-9 and TRBJ1-3; weak D call: TRBD1 (5 bases). V was pared by 5 bases and J by 4 bases, with 9 bases between. The CDR3 covers 13 residues. Germline CDR1 is SEHNR and CDR2 is FQNEAQ (reference sequence). The CDR3 sequence is CASSQGGGNTIYF. CDR3 DNA: TGTGCCAGCAGCCAGGGCGGAGGAAACACCATATATTTT.

The chain uses TRBV30 and TRBJ1-4; D gene unclear. V was trimmed by 2 bases and J by 7 bases, leaving 11 bases between them. Germline V CDR1 and CDR2: GTSNPN, SVGIG (reference sequence). The CDR3 loop spans 13 amino acids. The CDR3 region has the DNA TGTGCCTGGAGTACCCTATATAGTGAAAAACTGTTTTTT. Its translation is CAWSTLYSEKLFF.

The chain combines TRBV6-6 with TRBJ1-4; no definite D call. CDR1 is MNHNY and CDR2 is SVGAGI in the germline V gene (reference sequence). V dropped 2 bases and J dropped 7 bases, with 14 bases sitting between them. CDR3 length: 15 residues. The CDR3 spells CASSYKTTRGEKLFF. The CDR3 DNA reads TGTGCCAGCAGTTACAAGACTACTCGGGGTGAAAAACTGTTTTTT.